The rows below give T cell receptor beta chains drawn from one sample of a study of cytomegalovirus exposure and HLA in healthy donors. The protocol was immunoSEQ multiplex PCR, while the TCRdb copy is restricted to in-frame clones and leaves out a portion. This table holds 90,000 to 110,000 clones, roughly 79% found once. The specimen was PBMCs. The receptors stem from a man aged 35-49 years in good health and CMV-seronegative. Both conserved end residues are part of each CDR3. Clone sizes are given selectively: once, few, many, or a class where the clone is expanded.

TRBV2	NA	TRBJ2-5	CASSRQQQETQYF
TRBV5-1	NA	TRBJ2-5	CASSLAVYGGGGETQYF
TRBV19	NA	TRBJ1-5	CASSIVGQGARQPQHF
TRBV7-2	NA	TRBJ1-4	CASSLSRVEKLFF
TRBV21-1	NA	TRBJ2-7	CASSSPQLASSYEQYF
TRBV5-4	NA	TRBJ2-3	CASTLAGKPDTQYF
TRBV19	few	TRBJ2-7	CASSIGGGAAYEQYF
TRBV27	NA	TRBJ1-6	CACRPAYNSPLHF
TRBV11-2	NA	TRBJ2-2	CASSSGASGRAGELFF
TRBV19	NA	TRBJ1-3	CASTLDGNSGNTIYF
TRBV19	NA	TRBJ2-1	CASSWGTGFSEQFF
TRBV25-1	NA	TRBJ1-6	CASSPRGGNSPLHF
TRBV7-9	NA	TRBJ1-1	CASSPKERLNTEAFF
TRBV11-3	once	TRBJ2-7	CASSLGTGLYEQYF
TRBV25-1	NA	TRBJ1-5	CASSGDRVNQPQHF
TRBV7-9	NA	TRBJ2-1	CASSWGGVSSYNEQFF
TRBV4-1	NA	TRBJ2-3	CASSQDPGTSNTQYF
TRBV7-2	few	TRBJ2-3	CASSPRASGQAGDTQYF
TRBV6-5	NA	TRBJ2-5	CASSLAVQETQYF
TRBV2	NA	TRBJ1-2	CASTLGGGSGYTF
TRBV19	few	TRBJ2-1	CASSIDSYNEQFF
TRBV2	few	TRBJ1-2	CASFRTGYGYTF
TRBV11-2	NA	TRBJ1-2	CASSLARVYGYTF
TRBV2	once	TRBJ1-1	CASSDSDMKMNTEAFF
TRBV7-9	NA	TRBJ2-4	CASSLGGLNIQYF
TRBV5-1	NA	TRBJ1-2	CASNRDSTNYGYTF
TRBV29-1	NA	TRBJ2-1	CSVERGNEQFF